A single sample is the source of the 21 T cell receptor beta chains below, sequenced in a study of blood T cell repertoires in COVID-19. Assay: immunoSEQ multiplex PCR; the TCRdb copy retains only in-frame clones and omits some. The data contain around 40,000 clones, about nine tenths of them seen just once; the ten biggest clones take up about 22%. Sequencing input: peripheral blood. The receptor set was obtained from a man aged 50 or older with active COVID-19.

This chain links TRBV14 with TRBJ2-1; 9 positions agree with TRBD2. The CDR3 sequence is 17 residues long. V trimming: 4 bases; J trimming: 3 bases; junction bases outside the gene matches: 10. Looked up from germline, CDR1 is SGHDN and CDR2 is FVKESK. CDR3 nucleotide sequence: TGTGCCAGCAGCCCACTGGCGGGAGGGCCCGTCTACAATGAGCAGTTCTTC. Amino acid sequence: CASSPLAGGPVYNEQFF.

This sequence joins TRBV9 and TRBJ2-5; 10 bases agree with TRBD2. This CDR3 spans 17 amino acids. Unmatched junction bases numbered 14, after V lost 4 bases and J lost 5 bases. Germline values: CDR1 SGDLS, CDR2 YYNGEE. The chain's CDR3 is CASSPVRASGSRETQYF. The CDR3 coding sequence is TGTGCCAGCAGCCCGGTTCGGGCTAGCGGGAGTCGGGAGACCCAGTACTTC.

The CDR3 loop reads CASSLDGQGAAQDPLHF. CDR3 DNA sequence: TGTGCCAGCAGTTTAGACGGACAGGGTGCAGCGCAGGACCCCCTCCACTTT. The chain has TRBV27 and TRBJ1-6; 8 bases line up with TRBD1. Per the germline V gene, CDR1 is MNHEY and CDR2 is SMNVEV (reference sequence). The CDR3 has 17 residues. The J segment lost 13 bases and the V segment lost 2 bases, leaving 16 bases of the junction unmatched.

The V call is TRBV19, the J call TRBJ1-5; 7 positions agree with TRBD1. Germline V CDR1 and CDR2: LNHDA, SQIVND (reference sequence). J gave up 6 bases and V 7 bases, and 9 bases lay outside the gene matches. This CDR3 has 14 amino acids. Here the CDR3 DNA reads TGTGCCAGTATCCGGACAGGCGATAGTCAGCCCCAGCATTTT. Residues: CASIRTGDSQPQHF.

This clone was seen a single time. The genes are TRBV13 and TRBJ2-3; 8 positions match TRBD2. Germline CDR1 reads PRHDT; CDR2 reads FYEKMQ (reference sequence). The CDR3 covers 16 residues. The junction had 11 bases not matched to a gene; V was cut back by 5 bases and J by 4 bases. The CDR3 region is CASSPDLGTRSDTQYF. The CDR3 region has the DNA TGTGCCAGCAGCCCCGACTTGGGGACTAGGTCAGATACGCAGTATTTT.

This chain uses TRBV28 with TRBJ2-7; D gene uncertain. Looked up from germline, CDR1 is MDHEN and CDR2 is SYDVKM. There are 15 residues in the CDR3. The V gene lost 2 bases and the J gene lost 0 bases, with 11 bases spanning the gap. The CDR3 loop is CASSLGQTSSYEQYF. Written as DNA, the CDR3 is TGTGCCAGCAGTTTAGGGCAGACGAGCTCCTACGAGCAGTACTTC.

In regard to this clone: Other DNA sequences of this sample code for an identical CDR3. V usage is TRBV27 and J usage is TRBJ1-4; D perhaps matches TRBD1 (5 bases). Germline loops: CDR1 MNHEY, CDR2 SMNVEV (reference sequence). The CDR3 is made up of 13 amino acids. The V gene lost 4 bases and the J gene lost 3 bases, with 6 bases spanning the gap. The CDR3 sequence: CASSSGSNEKLFF. The CDR3 DNA sequence: TGTGCCAGCAGTTCAGGGTCTAATGAAAAACTGTTTTTT.

This chain uses TRBV2 with TRBJ2-3; 7 positions agree with TRBD2. Germline trimming cut 7 bases from V and 5 bases from J; bases unmatched to any gene: 9. This CDR3 is 14 amino acids long. Germline CDR1 reads SNHLY; CDR2 reads FYNNEI. The CDR3: CASIFRGRGDTQYF. For the CDR3, the DNA is TGTGCCAGCATATTTCGGGGGAGGGGAGATACGCAGTATTTT.

This chain uses TRBV7-2 with TRBJ1-2, with no clear D. Germline CDR1 is SGHTA and CDR2 is FQGNSA. V was shortened by 3 bases and J by 7 bases, with 15 bases between the two germline ends. The CDR3 runs to 14 residues. The CDR3 protein is CASSFGSISPGYTF. The CDR3 DNA follows: TGTGCCAGCAGCTTTGGCAGTATCTCCCCTGGCTACACCTTC. The whole variable domain, filled in from reference TRBV7-2 and TRBJ1-2, reads GAGVSQSPSNKVTEKGKDVELRCDPISGHTALYWYRQSLGQGLEFLIYFQGNSAPDKSGLPSDRFSAERTGGSVSTLTIQRTQQEDSAVYLCASSFGSISPGYTFGSGTRLTVV.

This rearrangement joins TRBV19 to TRBJ2-2, with a weak D call TRBD2 (6 bases). CDR3 size: 16 residues. Trimming took 7 bases from V and 0 from J, leaving 15 bases between them. Looked up from germline, CDR1 is LNHDA and CDR2 is SQIVND (reference sequence). The CDR3 is CASTQYGGSNTGELFF. DNA of the CDR3: TGTGCCAGTACCCAATACGGGGGTTCGAACACCGGGGAGCTGTTTTTT.

The J gene is TRBJ1-2, the V gene TRBV5-6; D gene ambiguous. This CDR3 contains 13 residues. V lost 0 bases and J lost 3, with 6 bases in between. CDR1 and CDR2 from the germline V gene are SGHDT and YYEEEE. CDR3 residues: CASSLDGDYGYTF. CDR3 DNA: TGTGCCAGCAGCTTGGACGGGGACTATGGCTACACCTTC.

The CDR3 reads CASSVGTSGIADTQYF. CDR3 in DNA: TGTGCCAGCAGCGTTGGGACTAGCGGGATAGCAGATACGCAGTATTTT. This rearrangement joins TRBV9 to TRBJ2-3, with 13 nucleotides matching TRBD2. The germline V gene has CDR1 SGDLS and CDR2 YYNGEE. The CDR3 has 16 amino acids. The junction had 4 bases not matched to a gene; V was cut back by 2 bases and J by 4 bases.

This sequence joins TRBV18 and TRBJ2-7, with a possible D match to TRBD2 (5 bases). CDR3 length: 12 amino acids. Trimming removed 6 bases from V and 6 bases from J, with 12 bases in between. CDR1 KGHSH and CDR2 LQKENI come from the germline V gene. CDR3 loop: CASSRAAGEQYF. CDR3 nucleotides: TGTGCCAGCTCCCGGGCGGCGGGCGAGCAGTACTTC.

This rearrangement joins TRBV11-3 to TRBJ1-1; TRBD1 is a possible D gene (5 bases). Germline CDR1 and CDR2: SGHNT and YENEEA. This CDR3 contains 12 residues. V was pared by 6 bases and J by 8 bases, with 13 bases between. This CDR3 is CASSLSRDEAFF. The CDR3 DNA reads TGTGCCAGCAGTCTCTCGCGGGACGAAGCTTTCTTT.

The chain uses TRBV7-9 and TRBJ2-3, with a tentative D call TRBD2 (6 bases). Germline assignment: CDR1 SEHNR and CDR2 FQNEAQ (reference sequence). Trimming took 0 bases from V and 4 from J, leaving 17 bases between them. This CDR3 spans 17 amino acids. The DNA of the CDR3 is TGTGCCAGCAGCTTAGCGAGGGTAGCGGAGCGCGCAGATACGCAGTATTTT. It translates to CASSLARVAERADTQYF.

This clone was counted once. The chain employs TRBV28 and TRBJ2-4, with D perhaps TRBD2 (6 bases). Germline CDR1 and CDR2: MDHEN and SYDVKM. The CDR3 loop spans 14 amino acids. The ends were cut back, 3 bases at V and 2 bases at J, with 8 bases in the middle. The CDR3 loop is CASSLGLTKNIQYF. The CDR3, as DNA: TGTGCCAGCAGTTTGGGACTGACCAAAAACATTCAGTACTTC.

The CDR3 region is CASIPGNVLTF. CDR3 nucleotide sequence: TGTGCCAGTATTCCCGGCAACGTCCTGACTTTC. The chain employs TRBV19 and TRBJ2-6; no definite D call. CDR3 length equals 11 residues. Germline-derived CDR1 and CDR2 are LNHDA and SQIVND (reference sequence). Trimming took 7 bases from V and 9 from J, leaving 7 bases between them. Full variable domain (missing parts from reference TRBV19 and TRBJ2-6): DGGITQSPKYLFRKEGQNVTLSCEQNLNHDAMYWYRQDPGQGLRLIYYSQIVNDFQKGDIAEGYSVSREKKESFPLTVTSAQKNPTAFYLCASIPGNVLTFGAGSRLTVL.

The chain carries TRBV19 and TRBJ1-4, with 10 bases aligning to TRBD1. The trim removed 6 bases at V and 6 bases at J, leaving 4 bases unmatched. This CDR3 contains 14 residues. Germline V CDR1 and CDR2: LNHDA, SQIVND (reference sequence). For the CDR3, the DNA is TGTGCCAGTAGGACAGGGGGCTCTGATGAAAAACTGTTTTTT. The encoded protein is CASRTGGSDEKLFF.

Here the CDR3 DNA reads TGTGCCAGCAGCCCCGGACACCTCTACGAGCAGTACTTC. Protein: CASSPGHLYEQYF. V and J are TRBV7-8 and TRBJ2-7, with TRBD1 as a possible D gene (5 bases). This CDR3 has 13 residues. The germline CDR1 and CDR2 sequences are SGHVS and FQNEAQ. V lost 5 bases to trimming and J lost 3 bases, with 11 bases between them.

Here the CDR3 reads CASSPGRVLYGYTF. In DNA form, the CDR3 reads TGTGCCAGCTCACCAGGGAGAGTACTGTATGGCTACACCTTC. The V gene is TRBV18, the J gene TRBJ1-2; D gene unclear. Trimming cost V 2 bases and J 5 bases, with 12 bases left between them. Germline loops: CDR1 KGHSH, CDR2 LQKENI. This CDR3 has 14 amino acids.

This clone is a singleton in its sample. The rearrangement links TRBV20-1 to TRBJ2-2; the D is unclear. Germline loops: CDR1 DFQATT, CDR2 SNEGSKA (reference sequence). The CDR3 consists of 15 residues. V was cut by 6 bases and J by 0 bases, with 14 bases left in between. CDR3 protein: CSASPYGSNTGELFF. The CDR3 DNA reads as TGCAGTGCAAGTCCTTACGGTTCGAACACCGGGGAGCTGTTTTTT.